Below, one T cell receptor (beta chain) is given with its context. Antigen: not known. The record originates from a study of CD8+ T cells in alopecia areata. About the research overall: Administration of oral tofacitinib to treated patients was at 5 to 10 mg twice daily.

Treatment meaning: oral pan-JAK inhibitor, 5-10 mg twice daily. Those with alopecia areata gave lesional scalp punch biopsies and peripheral blood. Isolated RNA was reverse transcribed into cDNA used as the sequencing template. Profiling relied on immunoSEQ multiplex PCR, and the TCRdb table lists in-frame clones only, not all of them. Here the sample spans around 120,000 clones, 50% to 75% being singletons. This CDR3 region has 12 residues. The V gene lost 7 bases and the J gene lost 3 bases, with 10 bases spanning the gap. Germline V gene lookup returns CDR1 SQVTM and CDR2 ANQGSEA. Points from the study as a whole: Many expanded lesional clones persisted in scalp and blood during tofacitinib.

J is TRBJ2-1 and V is TRBV29-1, with D possibly TRBD1 on 6 matching bases. Sequencing used CD8+ T cells sorted from blood, obtained at week 4, from a patient treated with tofacitinib. This receptor was identified in a human donor with alopecia areata. Here the CDR3 DNA reads TGCAGCGCAGGGGATGGCTACAATGAGCAGTTCTTC. Encoded protein: CSAGDGYNEQFF.